This T cell receptor beta chain originates from a study of T cell repertoires in cytomegalovirus infection. Whole-study context: Use of recently identified HLA-C-restricted and well-studied HLA-B-restricted CMV epitopes was part of the study. Based on public TCR beta signatures, there were indications of CMV infection and of a matching HLA type.

General study points: Dominating the ex vivo response were TCR beta clonotypes that were CMV-specific and HLA-C-restricted.

Comment on this clonotype: Its target is unknown.

TCRdb passed the reads through MiXCR, listing each CDR3 protein once. The table records roughly 180,000 distinct CDR3 sequences, about 20% of them present only once. CDR3 length equals 15 residues. The V end was cut by 6 bases, the J end by 4 bases, with 20 bases between. Germline V CDR1 and CDR2: DFQATT, SNEGSKA (reference sequence). The sequencing used CD8+ T cells from cultured PBMCs, collected from culture after CMV antigen stimulation. This chain connects TRBV20-1 to TRBJ2-3, with D perhaps given as TRBD1 or TRBD2 (5 bases each). This sequence originates from a human donor in good health (CMV status not recorded). Some clones in this sample may be carry-over from other donors' samples. The chain's CDR3 is CSATGARNTPDTQYF. In DNA, the CDR3 is TGCAGTGCGACCGGGGCCCGAAACACCCCAGATACGCAGTATTTT.